This TCR beta chain came from a study of blood T cell repertoires in COVID-19. Background on the study: Sites in the United States, Italy and Spain provided acute and convalescent COVID-19 samples.

Original handling: Reference gene primers were amplified, and this amplification served to estimate nucleated cell counts. Method: immunoSEQ multiplex PCR; TCRdb's copy keeps in-frame clones and lacks some. Clone size and the V and J calls come from that table; the DNA yielded D and trimming. The data hold about 240,000 clones, with roughly 80% observed a single time. The ends were cut back, 6 bases at V and 0 bases at J, with 9 bases in the middle. Per germline, CDR1 SNHLY and CDR2 FYNNEI. The CDR3 spans 15 residues. Sequencing was carried out using peripheral blood. This sequence was found in a woman aged 80 or over with acute or convalescent COVID-19. This chain uses TRBV2 with TRBJ2-6; D unresolved. CDR3 sequence: CASSRLISGANVLTF. DNA for the CDR3: TGTGCCAGCAGCCGTTTAATCTCTGGGGCCAACGTCCTGACTTTC.